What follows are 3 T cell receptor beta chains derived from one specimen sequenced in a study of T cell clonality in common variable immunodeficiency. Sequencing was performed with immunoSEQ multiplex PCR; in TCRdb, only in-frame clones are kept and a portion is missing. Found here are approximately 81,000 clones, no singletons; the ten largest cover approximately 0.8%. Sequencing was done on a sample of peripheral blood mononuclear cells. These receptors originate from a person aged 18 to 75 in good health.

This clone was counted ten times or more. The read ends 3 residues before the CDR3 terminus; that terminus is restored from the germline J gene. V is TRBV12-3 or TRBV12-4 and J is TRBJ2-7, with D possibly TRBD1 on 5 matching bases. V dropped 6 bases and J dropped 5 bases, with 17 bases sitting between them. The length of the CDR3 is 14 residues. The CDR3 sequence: CASRLRVEGNEQYF. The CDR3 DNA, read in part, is TGTGCCAGCAGACTCAGGGTAGAAGGAAACGAG.

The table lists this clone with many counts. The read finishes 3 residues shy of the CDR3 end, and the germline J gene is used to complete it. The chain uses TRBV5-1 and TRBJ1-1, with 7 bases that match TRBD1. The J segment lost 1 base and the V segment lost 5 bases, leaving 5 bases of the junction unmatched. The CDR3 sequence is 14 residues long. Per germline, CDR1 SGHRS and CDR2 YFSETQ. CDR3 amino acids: CASRRDSSNTEAFF. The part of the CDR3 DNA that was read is TGCGCCAGCAGGAGGGACAGTTCGAACACTGAA.

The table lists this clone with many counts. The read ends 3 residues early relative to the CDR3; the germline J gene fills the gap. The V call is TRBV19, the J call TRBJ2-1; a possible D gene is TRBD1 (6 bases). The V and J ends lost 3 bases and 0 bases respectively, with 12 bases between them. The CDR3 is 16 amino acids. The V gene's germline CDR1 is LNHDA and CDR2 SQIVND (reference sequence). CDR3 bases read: TGTGCCAGTAGTATTCAGGGGAGAGGCTCCTACAATGAG. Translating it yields CASSIQGRGSYNE. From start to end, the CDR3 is CASSIQGRGSYNEQFF. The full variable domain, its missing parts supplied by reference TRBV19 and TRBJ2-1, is DGGITQSPKYLFRKEGQNVTLSCEQNLNHDAMYWYRQDPGQGLRLIYYSQIVNDFQKGDIAEGYSVSREKKESFPLTVTSAQKNPTAFYLCASSIQGRGSYNEQFFGPGTRLTVL.